This is a list of T cell receptor beta chains from one sample in a study of blood T cell repertoires in COVID-19. Measured with immunoSEQ multiplex PCR; TCRdb has only the in-frame clones, and not every one. The table has fewer than 300,000 clones, approximately 85% seen once; the top ten hold 3.5% to 5.5%. Specimen: PBMCs or T cells enriched from blood (not recorded which). Receptors originate from a woman between 25 and 40 years old who had recovered from COVID-19. The CDR3 runs from the conserved cysteine through the conserved F or W. A D gene is named only where the DNA matches it firmly. Expanded clones get a size class; other rows say once, few or many, or leave the size out.

>NA|TRBJ2-5|NA|TRBV5-1
CASSLAAKLVEETQYF
TGCGCCAGCAGCTTGGCCGCGAAACTAGTAGAAGAGACCCAGTACTTC
>TRBD2|TRBJ2-1|NA|TRBV19
CASSTRTSGRSRNEQFF
TGTGCCAGTAGTACGAGGACTAGCGGGAGATCTAGGAATGAGCAGTTCTTC
>TRBD2|TRBJ2-1|NA|TRBV24-1
CATSGGTGGKIRYNEQFF
TGTGCCACCAGTGGGGGGACGGGGGGGAAAATTAGGTACAATGAGCAGTTCTTC
>NA|TRBJ2-2|once|TRBV12-3/TRBV12-4
CASRVQAPGELFF
TGTGCCAGCAGGGTCCAGGCCCCCGGGGAGCTGTTTTTT
>TRBD1|TRBJ1-1|NA|TRBV3-1/TRBV3-2
CASSQTGDTEAFF
TGTGCCAGCAGCCAAACAGGGGATACTGAAGCTTTCTTT
>NA|TRBJ1-1|NA|TRBV7-9
CASSARTKVTEAFF
TGTGCCAGCAGCGCTCGGACAAAGGTCACTGAAGCTTTCTTT
>NA|TRBJ1-1|NA|TRBV27
CASYSLETMNTEAFF
TGTGCCAGCTACAGCTTAGAAACCATGAACACTGAAGCTTTCTTT
>NA|TRBJ1-5|NA|TRBV30
CAWSFGERQPQHF
TGTGCCTGGAGTTTCGGGGAGAGGCAGCCCCAGCATTTT
>NA|TRBJ1-2|NA|TRBV6-1
CASSEGWGDGYTF
TGTGCCAGCAGTGAAGGTTGGGGGGACGGCTACACCTTC
>TRBD1|TRBJ1-2|once|TRBV6-4
CASSGGQEYGYTF
TGTGCCAGCAGTGGGGGACAGGAGTATGGCTACACCTTC